The rows below give T cell receptor beta chains drawn from one sample of a study of blood T cell repertoires in COVID-19. The repertoire was sequenced with immunoSEQ multiplex PCR; TCRdb's copy has only in-frame clones and lacks some. The profile covers 300,000 to 400,000 clones, with approximately 90% appearing a single time and 1.2% taken by the ten largest. Sequenced: PBMCs or T cells enriched from blood (not recorded which). The receptors were sampled from a woman under 30 who had recovered from COVID-19. The CDR3 runs from the conserved cysteine through the conserved F or W. The D gene is left open where the match is weak. Not every row has a clone size; where given, it reads once, few, many or a size class.

D: TRBD1
size: .
V: TRBV3-1/TRBV3-2
J: TRBJ2-2
DNA: TGTGCCAGCAGCCACGGGACAGGAGTCACCGGGGAGCTGTTTTTT
CDR3: CASSHGTGVTGELFF

D: TRBD2
size: .
V: TRBV10-3
J: TRBJ2-1
DNA: TGTGCCATCAGTGATTCGACTAGCGGGGGCGATGAGCAGTTCTTC
CDR3: CAISDSTSGGDEQFF

D: TRBD1
size: once
V: TRBV4-2
J: TRBJ1-1
DNA: TGTGCCAGCAGACCGGACAGGGGTTCGGCCGGGGCTGAAGCTTTCTTT
CDR3: CASRPDRGSAGAEAFF

D: TRBD1
size: .
V: TRBV19
J: TRBJ2-7
DNA: TGTGCCACCCGCCCCGGGACAGCAACCTACGAGCAGTACTTC
CDR3: CATRPGTATYEQYF

D: TRBD1
size: .
V: TRBV7-2
J: TRBJ2-7
DNA: TGTGCCAGCACCTCGGGACAGAGCTCCTACGAGCAGTACTTC
CDR3: CASTSGQSSYEQYF

D: .
size: .
V: TRBV2
J: TRBJ1-2
DNA: TGTGCCAGCAACTTCTATGGCTACACCTTC
CDR3: CASNFYGYTF

D: .
size: .
V: TRBV18
J: TRBJ2-7
DNA: TGTGCCAGCTCACCACAATGGCTAGCACTTTACGAGCAGTACTTC
CDR3: CASSPQWLALYEQYF

D: TRBD1
size: .
V: TRBV7-3
J: TRBJ1-2
DNA: TGTGCCAGCAGCGCCGGACAGGGGGATGGCTACACCTTC
CDR3: CASSAGQGDGYTF

D: TRBD2
size: .
V: TRBV28
J: TRBJ2-7
DNA: TGTGCCAGCAGTTTTATTAGCGGGGGGCCAGGCTACGAGCAGTACTTC
CDR3: CASSFISGGPGYEQYF

D: .
size: .
V: TRBV30
J: TRBJ1-1
DNA: TGTGCCTGGAGTGTGGGGGCGCGTTACACTGAAGCTTTCTTT
CDR3: CAWSVGARYTEAFF

D: .
size: .
V: TRBV2
J: TRBJ1-2
DNA: TGTGCCAGCAGTAAGGACAGATCTATTAACTATGGCTACACCTTC
CDR3: CASSKDRSINYGYTF

D: TRBD1
size: .
V: TRBV6-5
J: TRBJ1-1
DNA: TGTGCCAGCAGTCCTTCCCAGGGGGGAATCACTGAAGCTTTCTTT
CDR3: CASSPSQGGITEAFF

D: .
size: .
V: TRBV2
J: TRBJ1-1
DNA: TGTGCCAGCAGTGAAGGCAGGGTTGTCACTGAAGCTTTCTTT
CDR3: CASSEGRVVTEAFF

D: .
size: .
V: TRBV28
J: TRBJ1-4
DNA: TGTGCCAGCAGTTTAGAAAGGCCGGGGACTAATGAAAAACTGTTTTTT
CDR3: CASSLERPGTNEKLFF

D: TRBD2
size: .
V: TRBV2
J: TRBJ2-7
DNA: TGTGCCAGCAGATTTTGGACTAGCGGGGGCTACGAGCAGTACTTC
CDR3: CASRFWTSGGYEQYF

D: .
size: .
V: TRBV27
J: TRBJ1-6
DNA: TGTGCCAGCAGTTTATGGGGGCCCACGTATCTTAATTCACCCCTCCACTTT
CDR3: CASSLWGPTYLNSPLHF

D: .
size: .
V: TRBV12-3/TRBV12-4
J: TRBJ1-6
DNA: TGTGCCAGCAGACCGGGACTTTCACCCCTCCACTTT
CDR3: CASRPGLSPLHF

D: TRBD1
size: .
V: TRBV24-1
J: TRBJ2-3
DNA: TGTGCCACCAGTGATTGGGGACAGGGGTTACAGGGAGATACGCAGTATTTT
CDR3: CATSDWGQGLQGDTQYF

D: TRBD1
size: .
V: TRBV28
J: TRBJ2-7
DNA: TGTGCCAGCAGTATAGGGGGCGAATCTCTATACGAGCAGTACTTC
CDR3: CASSIGGESLYEQYF

D: .
size: .
V: TRBV5-1
J: TRBJ2-1
DNA: TGCGCCAGCAGCTTGAACGGGGGAGTTTACAATGAGCAGTTCTTC
CDR3: CASSLNGGVYNEQFF

D: TRBD2
size: .
V: TRBV12-3/TRBV12-4
J: TRBJ2-3
DNA: TGTGCCAGCAGCGGGACTAGTCCAGATACGCAGTATTTT
CDR3: CASSGTSPDTQYF

D: TRBD1
size: .
V: TRBV12-3/TRBV12-4
J: TRBJ1-2
DNA: TGTGCCAGCAGGGACAGGGGGGACTATGGCTACACCTTC
CDR3: CASRDRGDYGYTF

D: .
size: .
V: TRBV7-2
J: TRBJ2-5
DNA: TGTGCCAGCAGAGCTAGACAGGACTTTATTTACCACCAAGAGACCCAGTACTTC
CDR3: CASRARQDFIYHQETQYF

D: .
size: .
V: TRBV19
J: TRBJ2-7
DNA: TGTGCCAGTCAACGAGCCAAGACTGGTCCCGGCGAGCAGTACTTC
CDR3: CASQRAKTGPGEQYF

D: TRBD2
size: .
V: TRBV7-2
J: TRBJ2-5
DNA: TGTGCCAGCAGCTTATCGCTAGCGGGGGGCCAAGAGACCCAGTACTTC
CDR3: CASSLSLAGGQETQYF

D: TRBD1
size: once
V: TRBV28
J: TRBJ1-6
DNA: TGTGCCAGCAGTTTACAGGGGGCATTCTCACCCCTCCACTTT
CDR3: CASSLQGAFSPLHF

D: TRBD1
size: .
V: TRBV19
J: TRBJ1-2
DNA: TGTGCCAGTAGTGCCCTGACAGGGATCGATGGCTACACCTTC
CDR3: CASSALTGIDGYTF

D: .
size: .
V: TRBV19
J: TRBJ2-7
DNA: TGTGCCAGTAGTATTAAACACGGGACAAACTCCTACGAGCAGTACTTC
CDR3: CASSIKHGTNSYEQYF

D: TRBD1
size: .
V: TRBV6-5
J: TRBJ1-5
DNA: TGTGCCAGCAGTTACCGGACAGGGGGAGGGCAGCCCCAGCATTTT
CDR3: CASSYRTGGGQPQHF

D: .
size: .
V: TRBV30
J: TRBJ1-6
DNA: TGTGCCTGGAGTGTACCGGGGGACCTTAATTCACCCCTCCACTTT
CDR3: CAWSVPGDLNSPLHF

D: .
size: .
V: TRBV19
J: TRBJ1-5
DNA: TGTGCCAGTAGTATAGTCAATAGCAATCAGCCCCAGCATTTT
CDR3: CASSIVNSNQPQHF

D: TRBD2
size: .
V: TRBV14
J: TRBJ2-3
DNA: TGTGCCAGCAGCCAAGACGGCCTAGCGGGGGCGCAGTATTTT
CDR3: CASSQDGLAGAQYF